Shown below are 24 T cell receptor beta chains from a single sample sequenced in a study of blood T cells in healthy people across ages (dated by TCRdb to 2013 to 2016). Libraries were built with 5' RACE. Sequenced using an Illumina HiSeq 2500. A second PCR of about 6 to 12 cycles was performed with a sample-barcoded 5' primer and a J-beta primer mix. Starting from the raw public reads, TCRdb applied fastp trimming at Q25, assembled clones with MiXCR and retained in-frame beta chains. Merged by CDR3 protein, the rows form single entries marked with the most common genes and DNA. Here the sample has some 800,000 distinct CDR3 sequences; roughly 25% occur a single time. The ten largest clones add up to under 4% of the sample. Separately, the same data were catalogued under a study of T cells of mothers and their children.

The sequencing sample was made of blood. These receptors were collected from a boy younger than 18 in good health.

The rearrangement links TRBV28 to TRBJ2-1; D is ambiguous. The V gene's germline CDR1 is MDHEN and CDR2 SYDVKM. Trimming took off 6 bases at V and 10 bases at J, with 13 bases between the two ends. The CDR3 is 12 amino acids. CDR3 bases: TGTGCCAGCAGACCAGCAACAAGGGAGCAGTTCTTC. It yields the protein CASRPATREQFF.

The chain uses TRBV3-1 and TRBJ2-4; D is unresolved. This CDR3 contains 12 residues. Trimming stripped 2 bases from V and 5 bases from J, with 4 bases between. Germline V gives CDR1 LGHDT, CDR2 YNNKEL (reference sequence). CDR3 residues: CASSQMENIQYF. The CDR3 coding sequence is TGTGCCAGCAGCCAAATGGAAAACATTCAGTACTTC.

J is TRBJ1-4 and V is TRBV4-3; D gene uncertain. CDR3 size: 17 residues. CDR1 is LGHNA, CDR2 YSLEER, per germline. V lost 3 bases and J lost 7, with 21 bases in between. CDR3 coding DNA: TGCGCCAGCAGCCAGGATACCAGGTTAGAGTTTGGTGAAAAACTGTTTTTT. This codes for CASSQDTRLEFGEKLFF.

A remark on this clonotype: An end of the junction differs from the germline gene, which may be a read error. The J gene is TRBJ2-1, the V gene TRBV9; D is unclear. The CDR3 loop spans 16 amino acids. The germline CDR1 and CDR2 sequences are SGDLS and YYNGEE. Here the CDR3 reads CASSQLESPHYNEQFF. The CDR3 DNA is TGTGCCAGCAGCCAGTTGGAGTCTCCCCACTACAATGAGCAATTCTTC.

This rearrangement joins TRBV27 to TRBJ2-7, with D unresolved. Germline V gives CDR1 MNHEY, CDR2 SMNVEV (reference sequence). V lost 5 bases and J 5 bases, leaving 13 bases between the germline ends. CDR3 length: 13 residues. CDR3 residues: CASSTPLEHEQYF. CDR3 DNA: TGTGCCAGCAGTACACCCTTGGAGCACGAGCAGTACTTC.

This clonotype was seen more than once but under ten times. This chain uses TRBV12-3 or TRBV12-4 with TRBJ1-4; D possibly corresponds to TRBD1 (5 bases). V was trimmed by 6 bases and J by 4 bases, leaving 15 bases between them. The CDR3 is made up of 15 amino acids. The CDR3 here is CASSQGHADNEKLFF. The CDR3 coding sequence is TGTGCCAGCAGCCAAGGACACGCCGATAATGAAAAACTGTTTTTT.

The gene calls are TRBV6-5 and TRBJ2-7; D possibly corresponds to TRBD2 (6 bases). Germline CDR1 is MNHEY and CDR2 is SVGAGI. The CDR3 is 14 amino acids. Trimming stripped 6 bases from V and 6 bases from J, with 18 bases between. The CDR3 coding sequence is TGTGCCAGCAGCCCCCCGGGCGGGGTGGGCGAGCAGTACTTC. Translation gives CASSPPGGVGEQYF.

This chain connects TRBV21-1 to TRBJ1-5; the tabulated D call, TRBD1, remains unverified against the DNA. TRBV21-1 is a pseudogene. The CDR3 extends over 15 amino acids. CDR3 loop: CASSKVGQGGQPQHF. In DNA form, the CDR3 reads TGTGCCAGCAGCAAAGTGGGGCAGGGGGGTCAGCCCCAGCATTTT.

This clonotype was seen a handful of times. V is TRBV10-3 and J is TRBJ2-3, with 8 bases lining up with TRBD2. Per germline, CDR1 ENHRY and CDR2 SYGVKD. The J segment lost 0 bases and the V segment lost 5 bases, leaving 4 bases of the junction unmatched. The CDR3 totals 15 residues. Here the CDR3 reads CAISLAGRSTDTQYF. The CDR3 DNA reads TGTGCCATCAGTTTAGCGGGACGAAGCACAGATACGCAGTATTTT.

There are a few counts of this clonotype. The CDR3 loop reads CASSDLAAYEQYF. The CDR3 coding sequence is TGTGCCAGCAGTGACCTAGCGGCCTACGAGCAGTACTTC. The chain has TRBV2 and TRBJ2-7, with 7 bases fitting TRBD2. This CDR3 has 13 amino acids. Germline loops: CDR1 SNHLY, CDR2 FYNNEI. The J segment lost 2 bases and the V segment lost 3 bases, leaving 1 base of the junction unmatched.

This clonotype turned up a few times. This chain joins TRBV6-2 or TRBV6-3 and TRBJ2-5, with 8 bases lining up with TRBD2. Germline V gene sequence: CDR1 MNHEY, CDR2 SVGEGT. J gave up 2 bases and V 6 bases, and 5 bases lay outside the gene matches. The CDR3 loop spans 14 amino acids. The CDR3 protein is CASRGLEYQETQYF. The DNA of the CDR3 is TGTGCCAGCAGGGGACTAGAGTATCAAGAGACCCAGTACTTC.

In its sample, this clonotype was seen a few times. The chain's CDR3 is CASRPSGTAAYNSPLHF. In DNA form, the CDR3 reads TGTGCCAGCAGGCCGTCCGGGACGGCAGCCTATAATTCACCCCTCCACTTT. The chain recombines TRBV28 with TRBJ1-6; D possibly corresponds to TRBD1 (5 bases). The CDR3 spans 17 residues. The ends were cut back, 6 bases at V and 2 bases at J, with 17 bases in the middle. The germline gives CDR1 MDHEN, CDR2 SYDVKM.

This clonotype was counted at least ten times. The chain couples TRBV7-2 to TRBJ2-3; weak D call: TRBD2 (5 bases). The germline gives CDR1 SGHTA, CDR2 FQGNSA. The CDR3 consists of 14 residues. V lost 1 base, J lost 1 base, and 6 bases lay in between. CDR3 in DNA: TGTGCCAGCAGCTTAGACGGGGGCACAGATACGCAGTATTTT. Translated: CASSLDGGTDTQYF.

J is TRBJ2-5 and V is TRBV27; 9 bases align to TRBD1. The DNA end favors TRBJ2-7, so the J call may be wrong. This CDR3 comprises 15 residues. The germline V gene encodes CDR1 MNHEY and CDR2 SMNVEV (reference sequence). CDR3 sequence (DNA): TGTGCCAGCAGACGGCAGGGACAGGGAATCTACGAGCAGTACTTC. It yields the protein CASRRQGQGIYEQYF.

This clonotype was seen only a few times. The chain employs TRBV4-3 and TRBJ1-4; maybe TRBD1 (6 bases). Germline V gives CDR1 LGHNA, CDR2 YSLEER. The CDR3 runs to 18 residues. V was shortened by 2 bases and J by 0 bases, with 16 bases between the two germline ends. The CDR3 reads CASSQNRVGEATNEKLFF. The CDR3, as DNA: TGCGCCAGCAGCCAAAACAGGGTTGGCGAGGCAACTAATGAAAAACTGTTTTTT.

For the CDR3, the DNA is TGTGCCACCAGTGATGCCAATAATCTAGCGGACCAAGAGACCCAGTACTTC. Translation: CATSDANNLADQETQYF. This rearrangement joins TRBV24-1 to TRBJ2-5; 7 bases match TRBD2. Looked up from germline, CDR1 is KGHDR and CDR2 is SFDVKD. CDR3 length equals 17 residues. V gave up 3 bases and J gave up 0 bases; unmatched junction bases: 9.

The rearrangement uses TRBV27 and TRBJ1-1; a possible D gene is TRBD1 (5 bases). V was cut by 7 bases and J by 2 bases, with 14 bases left in between. CDR1 MNHEY and CDR2 SMNVEV come from the germline V gene (reference sequence). The CDR3 has 14 residues. DNA of the CDR3: TGTGCCAGCAAGACCGGGACGGCAAACACTGAAGCTTTCTTT. As protein: CASKTGTANTEAFF.

This chain connects TRBV20-1 to TRBJ2-5; possible D gene TRBD2, 6 bases. The V and J ends lost 4 bases and 1 base respectively, with 13 bases between them. The CDR3 extends over 14 amino acids. Germline CDR1 reads DFQATT; CDR2 reads SNEGSKA (reference sequence). CDR3 DNA: TGCAGTGCTAACGGGACTCCTCTCCAAGAGACCCAGTACTTC. Amino acid sequence: CSANGTPLQETQYF.

This clonotype was seen a few times. This chain connects TRBV20-1 to TRBJ1-2; 7 bases align to TRBD1. In germline, CDR1 is DFQATT, CDR2 SNEGSKA (reference sequence). The J segment lost 2 bases and the V segment lost 6 bases, leaving 9 bases of the junction unmatched. This CDR3 spans 14 amino acids. CDR3 coding DNA: TGCAGTGCCACCGGATCGACAGGGAACTATGGCTACACCTTC. Translating it yields CSATGSTGNYGYTF.

This rearrangement joins TRBV3-1 to TRBJ2-5, with 7 bases aligning to TRBD2. The CDR3 is 14 amino acids. Germline V CDR1 and CDR2: LGHDT, YNNKEL (reference sequence). V lost 1 base to trimming and J lost 5 bases; unmatched junction nucleotides: 4. The CDR3 DNA is TGTGCCAGCAGCCAAGGGACTAGGGGTGAGACCCAGTACTTC. Residues: CASSQGTRGETQYF.

The chain combines TRBV9 with TRBJ2-5; the D gene is possibly TRBD2 (6 bases). The CDR3 contains 14 residues. CDR1 is SGDLS, CDR2 YYNGEE, per germline. V shed 2 bases and J shed 5 bases, with 13 bases lying between them. The CDR3, as DNA: TGTGCCAGCAGCGTGGGATCGGGGGTGGAGACCCAGTACTTC. Amino acid sequence: CASSVGSGVETQYF.

This clonotype came up many times. This sequence joins TRBV6-1 and TRBJ1-2, with unresolved D. CDR3 size: 12 residues. Trimming shortened V by 1 base and J by 4 bases, and 4 bases separated the two germline ends. CDR1 MNHNS and CDR2 SASEGT come from the germline V gene. CDR3: CASSEVGYGYTF. CDR3 DNA: TGTGCCAGCAGTGAAGTCGGCTATGGCTACACCTTC.

The chain carries TRBV4-2 and TRBJ2-7; the match to TRBD2 covers 10 bases. Germline CDR1 reads LGHNA; CDR2 reads YNFKEQ. The CDR3 loop spans 14 amino acids. Trimming took 1 base from V and 4 from J; bases not matched to a gene: 1. CDR3: CASSQATSGYEQYF. Written as DNA, the CDR3 is TGTGCCAGCAGCCAAGCGACTAGCGGGTACGAGCAGTACTTC.

This chain joins TRBV4-3 and TRBJ2-6; possible D gene TRBD1, 6 bases. The CDR3 contains 17 residues. CDR1 and CDR2 from the germline V gene are LGHNA and YSLEER. V was cut by 1 base and J by 0 bases, with 10 bases left in between. The CDR3 spells CASSQGTVVSGANVLTF. The CDR3 DNA sequence: TGCGCCAGCAGCCAAGGGACAGTAGTCTCTGGGGCCAACGTCCTGACTTTC.